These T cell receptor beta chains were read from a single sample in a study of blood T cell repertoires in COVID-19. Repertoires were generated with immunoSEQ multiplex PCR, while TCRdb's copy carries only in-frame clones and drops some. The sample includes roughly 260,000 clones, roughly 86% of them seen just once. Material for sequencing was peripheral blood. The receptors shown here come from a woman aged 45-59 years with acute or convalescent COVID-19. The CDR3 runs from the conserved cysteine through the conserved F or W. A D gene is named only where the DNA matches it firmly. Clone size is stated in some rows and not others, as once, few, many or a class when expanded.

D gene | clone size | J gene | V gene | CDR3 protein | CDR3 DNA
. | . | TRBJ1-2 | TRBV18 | CASSHPGNYGYTF | TGTGCCAGCTCACACCCGGGAAACTATGGCTACACCTTC
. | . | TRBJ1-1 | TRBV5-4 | CASRDRTNTEAFF | TGTGCCAGCCGAGACAGGACGAACACTGAAGCTTTCTTT
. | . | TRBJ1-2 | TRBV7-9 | CASSPNYGQIYGYTF | TGTGCCAGCAGCCCGAACTACGGACAGATTTACGGCTACACCTTC
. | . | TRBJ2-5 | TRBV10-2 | CASSEPGLGGETQYF | TGCGCCAGCAGTGAGCCTGGACTAGGGGGGGAGACCCAGTACTTC
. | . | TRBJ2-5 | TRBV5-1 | CASSRGAKTGAQETQYF | TGCGCCAGCAGTCGTGGGGCGAAGACTGGGGCCCAAGAGACCCAGTACTTC
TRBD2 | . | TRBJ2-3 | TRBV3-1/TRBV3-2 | CASSPGLAGGIPDTQYF | TGTGCCAGCAGCCCGGGACTAGCGGGAGGGATACCAGATACGCAGTATTTT
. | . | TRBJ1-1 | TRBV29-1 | CSVRQGGITRTNTEAFF | TGCAGCGTTCGGCAAGGAGGGATTACAAGGACGAACACTGAAGCTTTCTTT
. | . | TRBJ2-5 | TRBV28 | CASSLWEGARGYF | TGTGCCAGCAGTTTATGGGAGGGGGCTAGAGGGTACTTC
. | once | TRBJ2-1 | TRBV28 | CASSSSGKVATPYNEQFF | TGTGCCAGCAGTTCCTCGGGGAAAGTCGCCACCCCCTACAATGAGCAGTTCTTC
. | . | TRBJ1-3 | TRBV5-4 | CASSLSSSGNTIYF | TGTGCCAGCAGCCTCTCGAGCTCTGGAAACACCATATATTTT
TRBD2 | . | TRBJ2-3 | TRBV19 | CASKREQADTQYF | TGTGCCAGTAAGCGGGAGCAGGCAGATACGCAGTATTTT
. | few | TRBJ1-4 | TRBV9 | CASSVDQGNEKLFF | TGTGCCAGCAGCGTAGATCAGGGTAATGAAAAACTGTTTTTT
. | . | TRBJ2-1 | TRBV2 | CASRGGGQANYNEQFF | TGTGCCAGCAGGGGGGGAGGACAGGCGAACTACAATGAGCAGTTCTTC
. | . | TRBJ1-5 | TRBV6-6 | CATSPGTSQPQHF | TGTGCCACCAGTCCCGGGACAAGTCAGCCCCAGCATTTT
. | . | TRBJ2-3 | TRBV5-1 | CASSLEGPALGDTQYF | TGCGCCAGCAGCTTGGAGGGGCCCGCGCTGGGAGATACGCAGTATTTT
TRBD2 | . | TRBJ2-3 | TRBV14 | CASLRLAGPSTDTQYF | TGTGCCAGCCTGAGACTAGCGGGCCCTAGCACAGATACGCAGTATTTT